The clone carrying this T cell receptor beta chain has a handful of counts. Stored at -80 C, 2 million PBMCs were the source of the unsorted libraries. Deletions cut 1 base from V and 0 bases from J, with 12 bases between. CDR3 length equals 16 residues. CDR1 is SGHTA and CDR2 is FQGNSA in the germline V gene. The sample belongs to a study of neurological immune-mediated disorders. Synthesis of cDNA was performed by 5'RACE using 10-nucleotide random UMIs. TCRdb redid the calling of the 5' RACE reads with MiXCR, one entry per CDR3 protein. The profile shows about 41,000 distinct CDR3 sequences, more than 2% of them singletons.

The chain has TRBV7-2 and TRBJ1-1; possibly TRBD1 for D (6 bases). The receptor was isolated from a man aged 25 to 40 with multiple sclerosis. The sequencing sample was made of PBMCs. CDR3 DNA: TGTGCCAGCAGCTTAGGGGTACAGGGAATGAACACTGAAGCTTTCTTT. Protein sequence: CASSLGVQGMNTEAFF.